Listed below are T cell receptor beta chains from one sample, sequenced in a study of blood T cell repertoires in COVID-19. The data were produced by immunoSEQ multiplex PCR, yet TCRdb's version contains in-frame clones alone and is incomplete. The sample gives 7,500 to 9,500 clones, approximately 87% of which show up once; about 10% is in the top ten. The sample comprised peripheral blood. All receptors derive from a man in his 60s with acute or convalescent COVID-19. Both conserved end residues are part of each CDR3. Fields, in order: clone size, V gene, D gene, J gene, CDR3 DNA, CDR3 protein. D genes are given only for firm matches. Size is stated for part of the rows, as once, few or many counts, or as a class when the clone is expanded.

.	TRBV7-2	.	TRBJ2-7	TGTGCCAGCAGCTTACCCTCAAGAGGGCCCGAGCAGTACTTC	CASSLPSRGPEQYF
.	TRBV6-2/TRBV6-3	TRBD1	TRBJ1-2	TGTGCCAGCAGTTCTGGGACAGGGACTACTAACTATGGCTACACCTTC	CASSSGTGTTNYGYTF
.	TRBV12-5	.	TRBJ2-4	TGTGCTAGTGGTTCCCTCCCTAAGGCCAAAAACATTCAGTACTTC	CASGSLPKAKNIQYF
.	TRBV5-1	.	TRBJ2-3	TGCGCCAGCAGCTTGGCCAGGGTAGGCACAGATACGCAGTATTTT	CASSLARVGTDTQYF
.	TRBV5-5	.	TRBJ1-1	TGTGCCAGCAGCTTGCTAACCGGTGACACTGAAGCTTTCTTT	CASSLLTGDTEAFF
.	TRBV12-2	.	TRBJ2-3	TGTGCAAGTCGCTTACCGCCCGGACTAGCTGACACAGATACGCAGTATTTT	CASRLPPGLADTDTQYF
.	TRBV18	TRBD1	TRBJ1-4	TGTGCCAGCTCACCACGGACAGGACCAAATGAAAAACTGTTTTTT	CASSPRTGPNEKLFF
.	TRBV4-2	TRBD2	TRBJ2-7	TGTGCCAGCAGCCAAGAGGCTACGGGGGGGTTCTACGAGCAGTACTTC	CASSQEATGGFYEQYF
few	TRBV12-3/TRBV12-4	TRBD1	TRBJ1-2	TGTGCCAGCAATAAGGGGGCCTTCTATGGCTACACCTTC	CASNKGAFYGYTF
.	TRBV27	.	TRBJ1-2	TGTGCCAGCAGAAACCTCGGACAGGGCTACACCTTC	CASRNLGQGYTF
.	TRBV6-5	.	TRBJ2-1	TGTGCCAGCAGTTACGCCACAACAAACAATGAGCAGTTCTTC	CASSYATTNNEQFF
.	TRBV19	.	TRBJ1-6	TGTGCCAGTAGTGAAGGGGCTCGCTCACCCCTCCACTTT	CASSEGARSPLHF
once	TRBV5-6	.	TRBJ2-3	TGTGCCAGCAGCTTCGCGACAGAGACAGATACGCAGTATTTT	CASSFATETDTQYF
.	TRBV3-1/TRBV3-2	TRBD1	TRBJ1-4	TGTGCCAGCAGCCGTCGGCAGGGGGCGGATGAAAAACTGTTTTTT	CASSRRQGADEKLFF
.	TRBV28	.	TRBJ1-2	TGTGCCAGCAGTTTACAACAGGGAGTGGGCTACACCTTC	CASSLQQGVGYTF
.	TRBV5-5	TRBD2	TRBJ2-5	TGTGCCAGCAGCCTCGGGACTAGGCCCACCGGAGAGACCCAGTACTTC	CASSLGTRPTGETQYF
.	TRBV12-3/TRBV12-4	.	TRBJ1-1	TGTGCCAGCAATTGGGCGCACACTGAAGCTTTCTTT	CASNWAHTEAFF
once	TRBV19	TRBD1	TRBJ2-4	TGTGCCACCGCCACGACAGGGAGAGGGGCCAAAAACATTCAGTACTTC	CATATTGRGAKNIQYF
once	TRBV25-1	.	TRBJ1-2	TGTGCCAGCAGTGAAGGGACATCAAACTATGGCTACACCTTC	CASSEGTSNYGYTF
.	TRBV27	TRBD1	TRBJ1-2	TGTGCCAGCAGTTCGACAGGGTTCTATGGCTACACCTTC	CASSSTGFYGYTF
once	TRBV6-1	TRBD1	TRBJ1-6	TGTGCCAGCAGTGAAGCGGTGACAGGGGACAATTCACCCCTCCACTTT	CASSEAVTGDNSPLHF
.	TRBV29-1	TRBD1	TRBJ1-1	TGCAGCGTCTTCAGGGGGAAAGCTTTCTTT	CSVFRGKAFF
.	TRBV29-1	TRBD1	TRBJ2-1	TGCAGCGTTCCAGGGACAGGGGGTTTTGAGCAGTTCTTC	CSVPGTGGFEQFF
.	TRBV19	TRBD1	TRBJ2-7	TGTGCCAGTAAGGGGACAGGGCACTCCTACGAGCAGTACTTC	CASKGTGHSYEQYF
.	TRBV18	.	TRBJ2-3	TGTGCCAGCTCACCAGGGGAGTGGGTTACGCAGTATTTT	CASSPGEWVTQYF
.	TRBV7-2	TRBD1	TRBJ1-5	TGTGCCAGCAGCTTGGGACAGGGTTCAGGCAATCAGCCCCAGCATTTT	CASSLGQGSGNQPQHF
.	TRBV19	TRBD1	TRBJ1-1	TGTGCCAGTAGTACCGACAGGGGGCAAGGGAACACTGAAGCTTTCTTT	CASSTDRGQGNTEAFF
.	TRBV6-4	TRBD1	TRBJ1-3	TGTGCCAGCAGTGCCCACGGGACAGATTTTATTACCTCTGGAAACACCATATATTTT	CASSAHGTDFITSGNTIYF
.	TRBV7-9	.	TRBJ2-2	TGTGCCACCCGAGGGACAACGAACACCGGGGAGCTGTTTTTT	CATRGTTNTGELFF
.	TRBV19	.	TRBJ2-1	TGTGCCTCGGAGACTGCGACCTTCGGTGAGCAGTTCTTC	CASETATFGEQFF
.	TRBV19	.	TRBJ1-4	TGTGCCAGCCGAAGGGGCGGTAATGAAAAACTGTTTTTT	CASRRGGNEKLFF
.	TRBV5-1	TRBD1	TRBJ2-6	TGCGCCAGCGCGACAGGGGCCTCCTCTGGGGCCAACGTCCTGACTTTC	CASATGASSGANVLTF
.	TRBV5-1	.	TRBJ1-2	TGCGCCAGCAGCTTGGAAGGGGACTACACCTTC	CASSLEGDYTF
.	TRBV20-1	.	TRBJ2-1	TGCAGTGCTCCCGGTAGTCATGAGCAGTTCTTC	CSAPGSHEQFF
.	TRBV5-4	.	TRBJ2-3	TGTGCCAGCAGCTCCCTAGCTGCAGATACGCAGTATTTT	CASSSLAADTQYF
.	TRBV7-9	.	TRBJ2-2	TGTGCCAGCAGCTCCAGGCCCCTAAGACTCGAGGGTGTCGGGGAGCTGTTTTTT	CASSSRPLRLEGVGELFF
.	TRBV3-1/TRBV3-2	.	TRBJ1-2	TGTGCCAGCAGCCAAGTAGACTATGGCTACACCTTC	CASSQVDYGYTF